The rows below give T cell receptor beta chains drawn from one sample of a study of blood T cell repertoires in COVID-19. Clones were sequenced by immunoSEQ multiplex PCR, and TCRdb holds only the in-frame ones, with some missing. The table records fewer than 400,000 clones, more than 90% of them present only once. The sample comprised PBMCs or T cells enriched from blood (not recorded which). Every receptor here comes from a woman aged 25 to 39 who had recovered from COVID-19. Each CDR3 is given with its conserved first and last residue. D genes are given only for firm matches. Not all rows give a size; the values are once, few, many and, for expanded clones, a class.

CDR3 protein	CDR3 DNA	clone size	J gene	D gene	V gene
CASLSQGATDTQYF	TGTGCCAGCTTGTCACAGGGGGCCACAGATACGCAGTATTTT	once	TRBJ2-3	TRBD1	TRBV7-9
CASSELGSGSGEQYF	TGTGCCAGCAGCGAACTAGGATCAGGGTCAGGCGAGCAGTACTTC	.	TRBJ2-7	.	TRBV2
CASSGLAGKQNIQYF	TGTGCCAGCAGTGGACTAGCGGGGAAACAAAACATTCAGTACTTC	.	TRBJ2-4	TRBD2	TRBV2
CASSQRGQFLGGYTF	TGTGCCAGCAGCCAAAGAGGACAGTTCCTTGGGGGCTACACCTTC	.	TRBJ1-2	.	TRBV3-1/TRBV3-2
CASNPSGSPLSYNEQFF	TGTGCCAGCAATCCGAGCGGGAGCCCACTATCCTACAATGAGCAGTTCTTC	.	TRBJ2-1	TRBD2	TRBV27
CASSLGTGWNEKLFF	TGCGCCAGCAGCTTGGGGACAGGCTGGAATGAAAAACTGTTTTTT	.	TRBJ1-4	TRBD1	TRBV5-1
CASSSGTSGGVVDF	TGTGCCAGCAGCTCCGGGACTAGCGGGGGGGTAGTTGACTTC	once	TRBJ2-5	TRBD2	TRBV7-3
CASSRAYREKVDTQYF	TGTGCCAGCAGCCGGGCCTACAGGGAAAAAGTGGATACGCAGTATTTT	.	TRBJ2-3	.	TRBV14
CASSLQGQGSTEAFF	TGTGCCAGCTCGTTACAGGGGCAAGGGAGTACTGAAGCTTTCTTT	.	TRBJ1-1	TRBD1	TRBV18
CASSLLGQGASEQYF	TGTGCCAGCAGCTTATTGGGACAGGGGGCTAGCGAGCAGTACTTC	.	TRBJ2-7	TRBD1	TRBV7-9
CASSQLTSGSYNEQFF	TGTGCCAGCAGCCAATTGACTAGCGGCTCCTACAATGAGCAGTTCTTC	.	TRBJ2-1	TRBD2	TRBV2
CAWSVRGNQPQHF	TGTGCCTGGAGTGTACGGGGGAATCAGCCCCAGCATTTT	.	TRBJ1-5	.	TRBV30
CASSGRAGGSYTQYF	TGTGCCAGCAGCGGCCGAGCGGGGGGGTCGTATACGCAGTATTTT	once	TRBJ2-3	TRBD2	TRBV6-5
CASNLAGRVMNTEAFF	TGTGCCAGTAACCTCGCGGGGCGAGTCATGAACACTGAAGCTTTCTTT	.	TRBJ1-1	.	TRBV19
CASSQGTGGWNEQYF	TGCGCCAGCAGCCAAGGTACAGGGGGCTGGAACGAGCAGTACTTC	.	TRBJ2-7	TRBD1	TRBV4-3
CASSSPGMGRPGNTIYF	TGTGCCAGCAGTTCCCCCGGGATGGGGAGACCAGGAAACACCATATATTTT	.	TRBJ1-3	.	TRBV28
CASSRTSVNEQFF	TGTGCCAGCAGCCGGACTAGCGTCAATGAGCAGTTCTTC	once	TRBJ2-1	TRBD2	TRBV12-3/TRBV12-4
CASSLDAQTYEQYF	TGTGCCAGCAGCTTAGACGCCCAGACCTACGAGCAGTACTTC	.	TRBJ2-7	.	TRBV7-2
CASSVAPTGYGELFF	TGTGCCAGCAGCGTAGCCCCCACAGGGTACGGGGAGCTGTTTTTT	.	TRBJ2-2	.	TRBV9
CASSLGGGPNYGYTF	TGCGCCAGCAGCTTGGGAGGAGGGCCCAACTATGGCTACACCTTC	.	TRBJ1-2	.	TRBV5-1
CASSTPGLAGIAETQYF	TGCGCCAGCAGCACACCGGGACTAGCGGGAATCGCAGAGACCCAGTACTTC	.	TRBJ2-5	TRBD2	TRBV4-1
CASSDLGGVGNTIYF	TGCGCCAGCAGTGACTTGGGAGGAGTCGGAAACACCATATATTTT	.	TRBJ1-3	.	TRBV10-2
CASSPSSLEQYF	TGTGCCAGCAGCCCTTCTAGTTTGGAGCAGTACTTC	.	TRBJ2-7	.	TRBV7-8
CASSQAGGSPLHF	TGTGCCAGTAGCCAGGCAGGGGGTTCACCCCTCCACTTT	.	TRBJ1-6	TRBD1	TRBV19
CASSPNERGQFF	TGTGCCAGCAGCCCTAACGAAAGGGGACAGTTCTTC	.	TRBJ2-1	.	TRBV5-6
CASSTTGAPYGNQPQHF	TGTGCCAGTAGTACCACAGGGGCCCCTTATGGGAATCAGCCCCAGCATTTT	.	TRBJ1-5	TRBD1	TRBV19
CASSFTGGWNTEAFF	TGTGCCAGCAGTTTTACAGGGGGCTGGAACACTGAAGCTTTCTTT	.	TRBJ1-1	TRBD1	TRBV28
CASGLQGSTQHF	TGTGCCAGCGGGTTACAGGGGTCAACCCAGCATTTT	.	TRBJ1-5	TRBD1	TRBV12-3/TRBV12-4
CASSLGLRGTYEQYF	TGTGCCAGCAGCTTGGGTCTAAGGGGTACCTACGAGCAGTACTTC	.	TRBJ2-7	.	TRBV5-6
CASLFRVRNTEAFF	TGTGCCAGCCTTTTCCGGGTCCGAAACACTGAAGCTTTCTTT	.	TRBJ1-1	.	TRBV2
CASSRDMWGYEQYF	TGTGCCAGCAGTCGGGACATGTGGGGTTACGAGCAGTACTTC	.	TRBJ2-7	.	TRBV6-5
CASSLGQSSGANVLTF	TGCGCCAGCAGCCTGGGACAGTCCTCTGGGGCCAACGTCCTGACTTTC	.	TRBJ2-6	TRBD1	TRBV5-1
CASSPGQGDYEQYF	TGCGCCAGCAGCCCGGGACAGGGGGACTACGAGCAGTACTTC	.	TRBJ2-7	TRBD1	TRBV4-1
CASSPGTVYGYTF	TGTGCCAGCAGCCCGGGGACAGTCTATGGCTACACCTTC	.	TRBJ1-2	TRBD1	TRBV14
CASSSYRGSNSPLHF	TGTGCCAGCAGTTCCTACAGGGGAAGCAACTCACCCCTCCACTTT	.	TRBJ1-6	TRBD1	TRBV6-5
CASSLGRGRDTQYF	TGCGCCAGCAGCTTGGGCAGGGGGAGGGATACGCAGTATTTT	.	TRBJ2-3	.	TRBV5-1
CASTRQGVFDTEAFF	TGCGCCAGCACCCGACAGGGTGTTTTTGACACTGAAGCTTTCTTT	.	TRBJ1-1	TRBD1	TRBV23-1
CASSDWDYPYEQYF	TGTGCCAGCAGTGATTGGGACTACCCCTACGAGCAGTACTTC	.	TRBJ2-7	TRBD2	TRBV2
CASRVTGADTQYF	TGTGCCAGCAGAGTCACAGGGGCAGATACGCAGTATTTT	.	TRBJ2-3	TRBD1	TRBV5-4
CASSQIAGGPDTQYF	TGTGCCAGCAGCCAAATAGCGGGAGGACCAGATACGCAGTATTTT	.	TRBJ2-3	TRBD2	TRBV7-9
CASSIRAPQETQYF	TGCGCCAGCAGCATCAGGGCTCCACAAGAGACCCAGTACTTC	.	TRBJ2-5	.	TRBV5-1
CSANPGGVGYTF	TGCAGCGCCAACCCAGGGGGCGTCGGCTACACCTTC	.	TRBJ1-2	TRBD1	TRBV29-1
CASSSVSGNTIYF	TGTGCCAGCAGCTCTGTTAGTGGAAACACCATATATTTT	.	TRBJ1-3	.	TRBV7-8
CASSQSFVADTQYF	TGCGCCAGCAGCCAAAGTTTTGTAGCAGATACGCAGTATTTT	.	TRBJ2-3	.	TRBV4-1
CSVATANTEAFF	TGCAGCGTAGCTACAGCGAACACTGAAGCTTTCTTT	.	TRBJ1-1	.	TRBV29-1
CASSEPYEKLFF	TGTGCCAGCAGCGAGCCTTATGAAAAACTGTTTTTT	.	TRBJ1-4	.	TRBV7-9
CASTEGGPSYEQYF	TGTGCCAGCACCGAAGGGGGGCCGTCCTACGAGCAGTACTTC	.	TRBJ2-7	.	TRBV7-9
CSASGGEGSNQPQHF	TGCAGTGCTAGTGGGGGGGAGGGTAGCAATCAGCCCCAGCATTTT	.	TRBJ1-5	.	TRBV20-1
CASSVGGLAGDTQYF	TGTGCCAGCAGCGTAGGAGGACTAGCGGGTGATACGCAGTATTTT	.	TRBJ2-3	TRBD2	TRBV9
CASSQEERGGVETQYF	TGTGCCAGCAGCCAAGAGGAGCGGGGGGGCGTGGAGACCCAGTACTTC	.	TRBJ2-5	TRBD2	TRBV4-2
CASSQARTSGRQYRTAEQYF	TGCGCCAGCAGCCAAGCTAGAACTAGCGGGAGGCAGTACAGGACGGCCGAGCAGTACTTC	.	TRBJ2-7	TRBD2	TRBV4-3
CASSPHSGNTIYF	TGTGCCAGCAGCCCCCACTCTGGAAACACCATATATTTT	.	TRBJ1-3	.	TRBV7-9
CASSPHRRAEGETQYF	TGTGCCAGCAGCCCACACCGCAGGGCCGAAGGAGAGACCCAGTACTTC	.	TRBJ2-5	.	TRBV7-3
CASSLTGGAYNEQFF	TGTGCCAGCAGCTTAACGGGAGGCGCCTACAATGAGCAGTTCTTC	.	TRBJ2-1	TRBD2	TRBV5-4